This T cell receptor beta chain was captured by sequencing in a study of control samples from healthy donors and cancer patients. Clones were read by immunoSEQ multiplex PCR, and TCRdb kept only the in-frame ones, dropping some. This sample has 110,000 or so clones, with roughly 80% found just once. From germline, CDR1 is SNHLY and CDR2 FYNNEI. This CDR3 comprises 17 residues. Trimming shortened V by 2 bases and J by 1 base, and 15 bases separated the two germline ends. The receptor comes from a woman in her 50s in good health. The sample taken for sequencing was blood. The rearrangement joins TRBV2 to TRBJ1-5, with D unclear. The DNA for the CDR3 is TGTGCCAGCAGTGAATTGGGCCAGAGGTGGAGCAATCAGCCCCAGCATTTT. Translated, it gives CASSELGQRWSNQPQHF. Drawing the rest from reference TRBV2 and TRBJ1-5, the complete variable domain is EPEVTQTPSHQVTQMGQEVILRCVPISNHLYFYWYRQILGQKVEFLVSFYNNEISEKSEIFDDQFSVERPDGSNFTLKIRSTKLEDSAMYFCASSELGQRWSNQPQHFGDGTRLSIL.